These 27 T cell receptor beta chains came from one sample sequenced in a study of blood T cells in healthy people across ages. A second about 7 to 11 cycle PCR used barcoded and J-beta primers. TCRdb analysed the 5' RACE reads with MiXCR anew, one entry per CDR3 protein. The sample consists of hundreds of thousands of distinct CDR3 sequences, approximately 30% of them appearing once. The sequencing sample was made of blood. The receptors derive from a woman of 80 years or more in good health.

On this clonotype: A much larger clone differs by one base, so this may be a read error. The V gene is TRBV5-1, the J gene TRBJ1-4; TRBD1 is a possible D gene (5 bases). The germline CDR1 and CDR2 sequences are SGHRS and YFSETQ. V lost 4 bases to trimming and J lost 6 bases, with 19 bases between them. The CDR3 consists of 16 residues. The CDR3 protein is CASSRRGLTTDEKLFF. The CDR3 DNA reads as TGCGCCAGCAGCCGTAGGGGTTTAACGACTGATGAAAAACTGTTTTTT. Variable domain in full (rest from reference TRBV5-1 and TRBJ1-4): KAGVTQTPRYLIKTRGQQVTLSCSPISGHRSVSWYQQTPGQGLQFLFEYFSETQRNKGNFPGRFSGRQFSNSRSEMNVSTLELGDSALYLCASSRRGLTTDEKLFFGSGTQLSVL.

As regards this clonotype: With a much larger clone just one base away, this may be a read error. The chain links TRBV5-1 to TRBJ2-5; the D gene could be TRBD1 or TRBD2 (5 bases each). The J call may be mistaken, given a closer DNA end match to TRBJ2-7. CDR1 and CDR2 (germline): SGHRS, YFSETQ. The length of the CDR3 is 13 residues. CDR3 bases: TGCGCCAGCAGCTTGGCCTCGGGGCGCGAGCAGTACTTC. Encoded protein: CASSLASGREQYF.

This clonotype was detected ten times or more. The chain employs TRBV20-1 and TRBJ2-7; 7 bases match TRBD1. The V and J ends lost 0 bases and 2 bases, in that order; junction bases with no gene match: 13. CDR1 is DFQATT, CDR2 SNEGSKA, per germline (reference sequence). The length of the CDR3 is 17 residues. The chain's CDR3 is CSARDSRVGTDTYEQYF. The CDR3 DNA follows: TGCAGTGCTAGAGATAGTAGAGTAGGGACAGATACCTACGAGCAGTACTTC.

The CDR3: CASSLEAGYEQFF. The DNA for the CDR3 is TGTGCCAGCAGCTTAGAAGCGGGGTATGAGCAGTTCTTC. The chain couples TRBV7-8 to TRBJ2-1; 7 nucleotides match TRBD2. The junction had 2 bases not matched to a gene; V was cut back by 1 base and J by 8 bases. CDR1 and CDR2 (germline): SGHVS, FQNEAQ. There are 13 residues in the CDR3.

Concerning this clonotype itself: Mismatch with germline at one junction end may stem from a read error. The chain joins TRBV14 to TRBJ1-6, with 7 bases matching TRBD1. The V gene's germline CDR1 is SGHDN and CDR2 FVKESK. The CDR3 totals 14 residues. The CDR3 protein is CASRHRGKGSPPHF. The CDR3 bases are TGTGCCAGCAGACACAGGGGTAAAGGTTCACCCCCCCACTTT. Full variable domain (rest looked up from reference TRBV14 and TRBJ1-6): EAGVTQFPSHSVIEKGQTVTLRCDPISGHDNLYWYRRVMGKEIKFLLHFVKESKQDESGMPNNRFLAERTGGTYSTLKVQPAELEDSGVYFCASRHRGKGSPPHFGNGTRLTVT.

A word on this clonotype: A single base separates this from a much larger clone, so it may be a read error. The chain recombines TRBV7-2 with TRBJ1-5; 7 bases are shared with TRBD1. Germline V gives CDR1 SGHTA, CDR2 FQGNSA. The CDR3 runs to 16 residues. J was trimmed by 7 bases and V by 2 bases; bases with no gene match: 11. The CDR3 DNA follows: TGTGCCAGCAGCTTACGGGGACAGAACCATGGACAGCCCCAGCATTTT. Protein product: CASSLRGQNHGQPQHF.

Only a few counts were recorded for this clonotype. One end of the junction does not line up with germline, which may come from a read error. This chain connects TRBV7-2 to TRBJ2-5; D is uncertain. CDR3 size: 13 residues. The germline CDR1 and CDR2 sequences are SGHTA and FQGNSA. The CDR3 sequence is CANSPHLGETQYF. CDR3 nucleotide sequence: TGTGCCAACAGCCCCCACTTGGGAGAGACCCAGTACTTC.

The chain uses TRBV7-2 and TRBJ2-3, with D perhaps TRBD1 or TRBD2 (6 bases each). This CDR3 contains 17 residues. From germline, CDR1 is SGHTA and CDR2 FQGNSA. V lost 5 bases and J 0 bases, leaving 18 bases between the germline ends. The CDR3 DNA reads TGTGCCAGCAGCGTGGGGGGCGGGATCACTAGCACAGATACGCAGTATTTT. Amino acid sequence: CASSVGGGITSTDTQYF.

This clonotype was detected ten times or more. The chain uses TRBV6-6 and TRBJ1-2; 11 positions match TRBD1. V was pared by 9 bases and J by 4 bases, with 7 bases of the junction left unmatched. In germline, CDR1 is MNHNY, CDR2 SVGAGI (reference sequence). This CDR3 comprises 14 residues. CDR3 coding DNA: TGTGCCAGTACAAAAGGGACAGGGGGCTATGGCTACACCTTC. The encoded protein is CASTKGTGGYGYTF.

This clonotype was found many times. J is TRBJ2-7 and V is TRBV6-1; 7 nucleotides line up with TRBD1. V lost 2 bases to trimming and J lost 4 bases; unmatched junction nucleotides: 5. The CDR3 has 14 amino acids. Germline values: CDR1 MNHNS, CDR2 SASEGT. CDR3 nucleotide sequence: TGTGCCAGCAGTGAATCACAGGGGTGGTACGAGCAGTACTTC. Translation gives CASSESQGWYEQYF.

Concerning this clonotype itself: One base away lies a much larger clone, so this may be a sequencing read error. V is TRBV30 and J is TRBJ1-2; D possibly corresponds to TRBD1 (5 bases). Germline assignment: CDR1 GTSNPN and CDR2 SVGIG (reference sequence). V was pared by 0 bases and J by 6 bases, with 11 bases between. The CDR3 has 13 residues. This CDR3 reads CAWSVAGTHGYTF. The CDR3, as DNA: TGTGCCTGGAGTGTAGCCGGGACCCATGGCTACACCTTC.

The chain recombines TRBV5-1 with TRBJ2-1, with 7 positions matching TRBD1. The CDR3 runs 14 residues. CDR1 and CDR2 (germline): SGHRS, YFSETQ. V dropped 4 bases and J dropped 4; count of bases not matched to a gene: 5. CDR3 bases: TGCGCCAGCAGCCCCCAGGGGGTGTACAATGAGCAGTTCTTC. Amino acid sequence: CASSPQGVYNEQFF.

Only a few counts were recorded for this clonotype. The chain uses TRBV10-3 and TRBJ1-1; tentative D call: TRBD1 (5 bases). This CDR3 is built from 15 residues. CDR1 ENHRY and CDR2 SYGVKD come from the germline V gene. V lost 0 bases and J 4 bases, leaving 12 bases between the germline ends. CDR3 DNA: TGTGCCATCAGTGAGTCGATGGGTACAGGCACTGAAGCTTTCTTT. Amino acid sequence: CAISESMGTGTEAFF.

This clonotype showed up many times. V gene TRBV20-1 combines with J gene TRBJ1-2; 8 bases are shared with TRBD1. V dropped 6 bases and J dropped 3; count of bases not matched to a gene: 6. This CDR3 comprises 13 residues. Germline loops: CDR1 DFQATT, CDR2 SNEGSKA (reference sequence). The CDR3 DNA reads as TGCAGTGCAAAGGAACAGGGGGACTATGGCTACACCTTC. Amino acid sequence: CSAKEQGDYGYTF.

This clonotype has only a few counts. A junction end diverges from the germline sequence, so it may reflect a read error. The CDR3 DNA reads as TGTACCAGCAGCTCGGGGGGGGGCGATTACAATGAGCAGTTCTTC. Translating it yields CTSSSGGGDYNEQFF. The chain joins TRBV7-6 to TRBJ2-1, with 8 bases that match TRBD2. Germline V gene lookup returns CDR1 SGHVS and CDR2 FNYEAQ. The length of the CDR3 is 15 residues.

This clonotype appeared a few times. For the CDR3, the DNA is TGTGCCAGCCAAGAGGGGGCAGAGGGCTATGGCTACACCTTC. Translation: CASQEGAEGYGYTF. The J gene is TRBJ1-2, the V gene TRBV9; 7 bases line up with TRBD1. Germline V CDR1 and CDR2: SGDLS, YYNGEE. J was trimmed by 4 bases and V by 7 bases; bases with no gene match: 10. This CDR3 region has 14 residues.

This clonotype was counted only a few times. The chain is built from TRBV30 and TRBJ1-4; 7 bases match TRBD1. The V gene's germline CDR1 is GTSNPN and CDR2 SVGIG (reference sequence). The CDR3 covers 15 residues. The trim removed 0 bases at V and 7 bases at J, leaving 8 bases unmatched. CDR3 DNA sequence: TGTGCCTGGAGTGTACTAGGGGGCCTGGGTGAAAAACTGTTTTTT. This gives the protein CAWSVLGGLGEKLFF.

This clonotype was picked up a small number of times. The chain employs TRBV28 and TRBJ2-2; D unclear. This CDR3 is built from 12 residues. Germline V CDR1 and CDR2: MDHEN, SYDVKM. The V gene lost 6 bases and the J gene lost 5 bases, with 7 bases spanning the gap. The CDR3 is CASRPWTGELFF. The CDR3 nucleotides read TGTGCCAGCAGGCCCTGGACCGGGGAGCTGTTTTTT.

This clonotype was picked up a small number of times. The rearrangement uses TRBV7-2 and TRBJ1-1; tentatively, D is TRBD1 (5 bases). Germline CDR1 SGHTA, CDR2 FQGNSA. The ends were cut back, 2 bases at V and 4 bases at J, with 8 bases in the middle. This CDR3 region has 13 residues. Here the CDR3 reads CASSLFGGTEAFF. The CDR3 DNA is TGTGCCAGCAGCTTATTCGGGGGCACTGAAGCTTTCTTT. Filled out from reference TRBV7-2 and TRBJ1-1, the complete variable domain reads GAGVSQSPSNKVTEKGKDVELRCDPISGHTALYWYRQSLGQGLEFLIYFQGNSAPDKSGLPSDRFSAERTGGSVSTLTIQRTQQEDSAVYLCASSLFGGTEAFFGQGTRLTVV.

In the case of this clonotype: A much larger clone differs from this one at a single base, so this may be a read error. The chain couples TRBV21-1 to TRBJ2-7; the table's D call of TRBD1 was not tested on the DNA. TRBV21-1 is flagged as a pseudogene. This CDR3 comprises 16 residues. The CDR3, as DNA: TGTGCCAGCAGGCACATTGACAGGGCTAACTCCTACGAGCAGTACTTC. Residues: CASRHIDRANSYEQYF.

This chain uses TRBV4-1 with TRBJ2-1; D gene uncertain. V was pared by 0 bases and J by 6 bases, with 12 bases between. This CDR3 is built from 15 residues. Germline lookup yields CDR1 MGHRA and CDR2 YSYEKL. The CDR3 here is CASSQDRAGFNEQFF. CDR3 in DNA: TGCGCCAGCAGCCAAGATCGGGCAGGCTTCAATGAGCAGTTCTTC.

This clonotype was counted many times. This chain connects TRBV7-2 to TRBJ2-7, with 7 bases identical to TRBD2. J gave up 0 bases and V 4 bases, and 6 bases lay outside the gene matches. CDR3 length: 15 residues. Germline-derived CDR1 and CDR2 are SGHTA and FQGNSA. The CDR3 protein is CASSSLWGGSYEQYF. CDR3 bases: TGTGCCAGCAGCTCCCTATGGGGGGGCTCCTACGAGCAGTACTTC.

This clonotype was counted many times. The V and J genes are TRBV9 and TRBJ2-1; tentatively, D is TRBD2 (6 bases). Germline V gene lookup returns CDR1 SGDLS and CDR2 YYNGEE. There are 15 residues in the CDR3. The V end was cut by 3 bases, the J end by 3 bases, with 13 bases between. CDR3 coding DNA: TGTGCCAGCAGCGCCTTAGGGCGGGGCTACAATGAGCAGTTCTTC. Residues: CASSALGRGYNEQFF. Full variable domain (remainder filled in from reference TRBV9 and TRBJ2-1): DSGVTQTPKHLITATGQRVTLRCSPRSGDLSVYWYQQSLDQGLQFLIQYYNGEERAKGNILERFSAQQFPDLHSELNLSSLELGDSALYFCASSALGRGYNEQFFGPGTRLTVL.

The rearrangement links TRBV20-1 to TRBJ2-5; 15 bases agree with TRBD2. CDR1 and CDR2 from the germline V gene are DFQATT and SNEGSKA (reference sequence). The CDR3 extends over 17 amino acids. Losses at the gene ends were 2 bases for V and 4 bases for J; bases not matched to a gene: 8. This CDR3 reads CSARTTTGLAGGETQYF. As DNA, the CDR3 is TGCAGTGCTAGAACAACCACGGGACTAGCGGGAGGAGAGACCCAGTACTTC.

The V gene is TRBV20-1, the J gene TRBJ2-4, with 7 bases that match TRBD1. The CDR3 covers 15 residues. CDR1 DFQATT and CDR2 SNEGSKA come from the germline V gene (reference sequence). V dropped 6 bases and J dropped 1; count of bases not matched to a gene: 9. CDR3 in amino acids: CSADRQGQAKNIQYF. CDR3 nucleotides: TGCAGTGCCGACCGACAGGGCCAGGCCAAAAACATTCAGTACTTC.

A few counts support this clonotype. The V call is TRBV19, the J call TRBJ1-1; the match to TRBD1 covers 10 bases. CDR1 and CDR2 from the germline V gene are LNHDA and SQIVND (reference sequence). V trimming: 6 bases; J trimming: 3 bases; junction bases outside the gene matches: 13. The length of the CDR3 is 17 residues. The CDR3 here is CASRLTGTGVRDTEAFF. The CDR3 coding sequence is TGTGCCAGTAGATTAACCGGGACAGGGGTTCGGGACACTGAAGCTTTCTTT.

This clonotype was seen a handful of times. This chain connects TRBV27 to TRBJ1-6; perhaps TRBD1 as D (5 bases). Germline V gene data show CDR1 as MNHEY and CDR2 as SMNVEV (reference sequence). The CDR3 length is 16 residues. The ends were cut back, 0 bases at V and 10 bases at J, with 16 bases in the middle. The CDR3: CASSLSSGTLGSPLHF. The CDR3 DNA sequence: TGTGCCAGCAGTTTATCCTCGGGGACGCTGGGATCACCCCTCCACTTT.